The sequence of this T cell receptor (beta chain) was determined in a study of shared clonotypes between healthy human individuals. Study background: For every donor, three CD4 naive, three CD4 memory, two CD8 naive and one CD8 memory plates were used.

Sequenced by immunoSEQ multiplex PCR; TCRdb stores in-frame clones only, minus some. The sample consists of around 2,000,000 clones, about 92% of them appearing once. CD45RO-negative, CCR7-positively selected cells formed the naive CD8 fraction, excluding terminally differentiated effector memory CD45RA+ cells. Everyone who donated was a Caucasian adult who lived in Nashville, Tennessee. Germline V gene data show CDR1 as MNHEY and CDR2 as SMNVEV (reference sequence). V was cut by 1 base and J by 7 bases, with 7 bases left in between. The CDR3 extends over 12 amino acids. The genes are TRBV27 and TRBJ2-5, with D unresolved. The clonotype comes from a man between 18 and 35 years old in good health. Some clones in this sample may be carry-over from other donors' samples. The material sequenced was naive CD8+ T cells from PBMCs. The CDR3 here is CASSLFPGTQYF. Written as DNA, the CDR3 is TGTGCCAGCAGTTTATTTCCGGGGACCCAGTACTTC.